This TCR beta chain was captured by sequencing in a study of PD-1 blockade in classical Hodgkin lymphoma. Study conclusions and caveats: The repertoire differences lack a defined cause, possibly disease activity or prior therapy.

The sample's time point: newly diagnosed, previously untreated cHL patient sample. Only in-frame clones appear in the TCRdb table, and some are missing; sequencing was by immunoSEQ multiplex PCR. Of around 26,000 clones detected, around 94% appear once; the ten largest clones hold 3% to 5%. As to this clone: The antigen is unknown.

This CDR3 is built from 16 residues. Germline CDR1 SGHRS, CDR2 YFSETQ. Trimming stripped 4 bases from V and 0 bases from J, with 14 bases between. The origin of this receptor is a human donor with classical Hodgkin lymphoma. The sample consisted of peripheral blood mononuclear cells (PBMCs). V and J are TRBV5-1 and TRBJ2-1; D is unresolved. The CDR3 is CASSTPRARSYNEQFF. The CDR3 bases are TGCGCCAGCAGCACCCCCCGGGCCCGCTCCTACAATGAGCAGTTCTTC. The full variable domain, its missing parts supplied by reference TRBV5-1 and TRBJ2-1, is KAGVTQTPRYLIKTRGQQVTLSCSPISGHRSVSWYQQTPGQGLQFLFEYFSETQRNKGNFPGRFSGRQFSNSRSEMNVSTLELGDSALYLCASSTPRARSYNEQFFGPGTRLTVL.